Below are 30 T cell receptor beta chains sequenced from a single sample in a study of CD8+CD57+ T cells in acquired aplastic anemia. All patients picked for sequencing had shown, by flow cytometry, an expansion of CD8+CD57+ cells. Genomic DNA templated the TCR beta VDJ and CDR3 profiling. TCRdb independently ran MiXCR on the reads; one entry per CDR3 protein. The table has about 75,000 distinct CDR3 sequences, roughly 70% seen once. The source material was sorted CD4+, CD8+, or CD8+CD57+ T cells (not recorded which) from PBMCs. The source of these receptors is a human donor with aplastic anemia.

CDR3 DNA: TGTGCCAGTAGTATCGGGACAGTTAACTATGGCTACACCTTC. Encoded protein: CASSIGTVNYGYTF. V gene TRBV19 combines with J gene TRBJ1-2; TRBD1 aligns across 7 bases. CDR1 is LNHDA and CDR2 is SQIVND in the germline V gene (reference sequence). V lost 3 bases to trimming and J lost 1 base; unmatched junction nucleotides: 2. The CDR3 contains 14 residues.

In its sample, this clonotype was seen many times. The chain recombines TRBV6-5 with TRBJ2-7; 8 bases map to TRBD2. CDR3 length equals 13 residues. The germline gives CDR1 MNHEY, CDR2 SVGAGI. The trim removed 6 bases at V and 7 bases at J, leaving 8 bases unmatched. The DNA for the CDR3 is TGTGCCAGCAGACTAGCGGTCCTTTTAGAGCAGTACTTC. Protein product: CASRLAVLLEQYF.

The chain couples TRBV7-3 to TRBJ1-1, with unresolved D. The CDR3 has 15 amino acids. Germline-derived CDR1 and CDR2 are SGHTA and FQGTGA. V was clipped by 4 bases and J by 1 base, with 13 bases between them. Here the CDR3 reads CASSSHPSKNTEAFF. As DNA, the CDR3 is TGTGCCAGCAGCTCCCACCCCTCGAAGAACACTGAAGCTTTCTTT.

The chain is built from TRBV20-1 and TRBJ1-2; 7 bases fit TRBD1. Looked up from germline, CDR1 is DFQATT and CDR2 is SNEGSKA (reference sequence). Losses at the gene ends were 0 bases for V and 7 bases for J; bases not matched to a gene: 5. This CDR3 has 13 amino acids. This chain's CDR3 is CSAREQGIRGYTF. The DNA for the CDR3 is TGCAGTGCTAGAGAACAGGGGATACGTGGCTACACCTTC.

This clonotype was counted a few times. This sequence joins TRBV28 and TRBJ1-1; D not certain. V was trimmed by 6 bases and J by 4 bases, leaving 12 bases between them. From germline, CDR1 is MDHEN and CDR2 SYDVKM. CDR3 length equals 13 residues. This CDR3 is CASSLGFRTEAFF. Written as DNA, the CDR3 is TGTGCCAGCAGCCTCGGATTCCGCACTGAAGCTTTCTTT. Combining the CDR3 with reference TRBV28 and TRBJ1-1 gives the whole variable domain DVKVTQSSRYLVKRTGEKVFLECVQDMDHENMFWYRQDPGLGLRLIYFSYDVKMKEKGDIPEGYSVSREKKERFSLILESASTNQTSMYLCASSLGFRTEAFFGQGTRLTVV.

This chain uses TRBV25-1 with TRBJ1-2; D unresolved. The germline V and J ends were trimmed by 6 bases and 6 bases, with 17 bases remaining between them. Germline lookup yields CDR1 MGHDK and CDR2 SYGVNS. The CDR3 totals 14 residues. In DNA form, the CDR3 reads TGTGCCAGCAGAAGCCGGGTCACCTTCCATGGCTACACCTTC. Translation: CASRSRVTFHGYTF.

The genes are TRBV7-9 and TRBJ1-3; D remains unclear. Germline V lookup: CDR1 SEHNR, CDR2 FQNEAQ (reference sequence). The CDR3 loop spans 15 amino acids. V lost 6 bases and J lost 0, with 12 bases in between. The CDR3 spells CASSDSRGSGNTIYF. The DNA for the CDR3 is TGTGCCAGCAGTGACTCCCGTGGCTCTGGAAACACCATATATTTT.

V gene TRBV11-2 combines with J gene TRBJ1-6, with D maybe TRBD1 (6 bases). Trimming shortened V by 2 bases and J by 12 bases, and 20 bases separated the two germline ends. CDR1 is SGHAT, CDR2 FQNNGV, per germline. There are 16 residues in the CDR3. CDR3 nucleotides: TGTGCCAGCAGCTTATTACCCGACAGGAACGCGAAACCCCTCCACTTT. Its protein is CASSLLPDRNAKPLHF.

Remarks on this clonotype: A junction boundary mismatches the germline segment, possibly from a read error. The V and J genes are TRBV7-9 and TRBJ2-7; 10 nucleotides match TRBD1. The CDR3 is 15 amino acids. Germline V CDR1 and CDR2: SEHNR, FQNEAQ (reference sequence). CDR3 protein: CASSQGTGAIYEQYF. CDR3 nucleotides: TGCGCCAGCAGCCAAGGGACAGGGGCAATTTACGAGCAGTACTTC. Variable domain in full (rest from reference TRBV7-9 and TRBJ2-7): DTGVSQNPRHKITKRGQNVTFRCDPISEHNRLYWYRQTLGQGPEFLTYFQNEAQLEKSRLLSDRFSAERPKGSFSTLEIQRTEQGDSAMYLCASSQGTGAIYEQYFGPGTRLTVT.

This clonotype appeared once. The chain carries TRBV11-1 and TRBJ1-6; no definite D call. The length of the CDR3 is 17 residues. CDR1 is SGHAT, CDR2 FQDESV, per germline (reference sequence). The V and J ends lost 7 bases and 4 bases respectively, with 20 bases between them. CDR3: CASTPGVSGGYNSPLHF. The CDR3 bases are TGTGCCAGCACCCCTGGAGTATCGGGAGGTTATAATTCACCCCTCCACTTT.

This clonotype came up many times. This chain uses TRBV15 with TRBJ2-1; 15 bases match TRBD2. The CDR3 extends over 18 amino acids. J gave up 6 bases and V 2 bases, and 8 bases lay outside the gene matches. In germline, CDR1 is LNHNV, CDR2 YYDKDF (reference sequence). CDR3 residues: CATSRQLRTSGRANEQFF. CDR3 nucleotides: TGTGCCACCAGCAGACAACTCCGGACTAGCGGGAGGGCCAATGAGCAGTTCTTC.

The rearrangement uses TRBV10-3 and TRBJ2-1; tentatively, D is TRBD2 (6 bases). The V gene lost 6 bases and the J gene lost 5 bases, with 14 bases spanning the gap. Per the germline V gene, CDR1 is ENHRY and CDR2 is SYGVKD. The CDR3 length is 14 residues. CDR3 in DNA: TGTGCCATCAGGGATCAGGGACTTAACAATGAGCAGTTCTTC. This translates into CAIRDQGLNNEQFF.

V and J are TRBV7-6 and TRBJ1-2; TRBD1 is a possible D gene (5 bases). The ends were cut back, 3 bases at V and 6 bases at J, with 11 bases in the middle. Germline V gene lookup returns CDR1 SGHVS and CDR2 FNYEAQ. The CDR3 consists of 13 residues. This CDR3 is CASSFDSEDGYTF. The CDR3 DNA reads as TGTGCCAGCAGCTTCGACAGTGAAGATGGCTACACCTTC.

The chain carries TRBV15 and TRBJ1-2, with D hard to call. Trimming took off 0 bases at V and 0 bases at J, with 8 bases between the two ends. CDR1 and CDR2 from the germline V gene are LNHNV and YYDKDF (reference sequence). This CDR3 has 15 amino acids. The CDR3 nucleotides are TGTGCCACCAGCAGAGATACCCTGGCTAACTATGGCTACACCTTC. It is translated as CATSRDTLANYGYTF.

The J gene is TRBJ1-4, the V gene TRBV5-1; tentative D call: TRBD1 (6 bases). Trimming pared 4 bases from V and 5 bases from J, leaving 12 bases between. The germline V gene has CDR1 SGHRS and CDR2 YFSETQ. The CDR3 extends over 14 amino acids. CDR3 bases: TGCGCCAGCAGCCTGACAGGACGCAATGAAAAACTGTTTTTT. Residues: CASSLTGRNEKLFF.

This chain joins TRBV7-8 and TRBJ2-5; D is possibly TRBD2 (5 bases). The CDR3 contains 15 residues. Trimming removed 1 base at V and 6 bases at J, with 15 bases between. CDR1 is SGHVS, CDR2 FQNEAQ, per germline. As DNA, the CDR3 is TGTGCCAGCAGCTTAGTTGACCGCCGAGGGAAGACCCAGTACTTC. This codes for CASSLVDRRGKTQYF.

The genes are TRBV7-2 and TRBJ2-5; TRBD2 aligns across 13 bases. V lost 5 bases and J lost 2; bases outside the gene matches: 2. The CDR3 spans 15 residues. Germline CDR1 and CDR2: SGHTA and FQGNSA. CDR3 coding DNA: TGTGCCAGCAGCCAGGGACTAGCGGGACAAGAGACCCAGTACTTC. Amino acids: CASSQGLAGQETQYF. Based on the CDR3 plus reference TRBV7-2 and TRBJ2-5, the full variable domain is GAGVSQSPSNKVTEKGKDVELRCDPISGHTALYWYRQSLGQGLEFLIYFQGNSAPDKSGLPSDRFSAERTGGSVSTLTIQRTQQEDSAVYLCASSQGLAGQETQYFGPGTRLLVL.

This clonotype was seen a handful of times. CDR3 coding DNA: TGCAGTGCTAGGGGGACGGCTTCCTACGAGCAGTACTTC. It is translated as CSARGTASYEQYF. The chain joins TRBV20-1 to TRBJ2-7, with D perhaps assigned TRBD1 or TRBD2 (5 bases each). This CDR3 is built from 13 residues. The germline gives CDR1 DFQATT, CDR2 SNEGSKA (reference sequence). V lost 3 bases, J lost 1 base, and 10 bases lay in between.

The rearrangement uses TRBV7-9 and TRBJ2-5; tentatively, D is TRBD1 or TRBD2 (5 bases each). The CDR3 consists of 16 residues. V lost 5 bases and J 3 bases, leaving 19 bases between the germline ends. Germline V lookup: CDR1 SEHNR, CDR2 FQNEAQ (reference sequence). This CDR3 is CASSLPIGDGEETQYF. The CDR3 coding sequence is TGTGCCAGCAGCCTCCCCATCGGGGACGGAGAAGAGACCCAGTACTTC.

This clonotype was counted a single time. The chain joins TRBV29-1 to TRBJ2-1; a weak D match, TRBD2 (5 bases). This CDR3 spans 14 amino acids. CDR1 is SQVTM and CDR2 is ANQGSEA in the germline V gene. Trimming took 3 bases from V and 2 from J, leaving 11 bases between them. The CDR3 spells CSVDPLRAYNEQFF. CDR3 DNA sequence: TGCAGCGTTGATCCCTTGCGGGCCTACAATGAGCAGTTCTTC.

The table lists this clonotype with a few counts. The V call is TRBV7-9, the J call TRBJ2-3; no reliable D call. This CDR3 is built from 13 residues. Germline V gene sequence: CDR1 SEHNR, CDR2 FQNEAQ (reference sequence). Trimming pared 0 bases from V and 0 bases from J, leaving 1 base between. The CDR3 DNA reads as TGTGCCAGCAGCTTAGCGAGCACAGATACGCAGTATTTT. As protein: CASSLASTDTQYF.

In its sample, this clonotype was seen many times. The genes are TRBV9 and TRBJ2-2; no reliable D call. Trimming stripped 0 bases from V and 4 bases from J, with 10 bases between. The CDR3 runs to 15 residues. In germline, CDR1 is SGDLS, CDR2 YYNGEE. CDR3 coding DNA: TGTGCCAGCAGCGTAGAGGGCTCGCTCACCGGGGAGCTGTTTTTT. Translated, it gives CASSVEGSLTGELFF.

The chain uses TRBV2 and TRBJ1-1; D gene ambiguous. The V and J ends lost 1 base and 1 base respectively, with 4 bases between them. The CDR3 runs 13 residues. Germline lookup yields CDR1 SNHLY and CDR2 FYNNEI. The CDR3 DNA reads as TGTGCCAGCAGTGAAGGGTGGAACACTGAAGCTTTCTTT. This codes for CASSEGWNTEAFF.

This rearrangement joins TRBV25-1 to TRBJ2-1; D may be TRBD1 (5 bases). The ends were cut back, 6 bases at V and 6 bases at J, with 12 bases in the middle. The germline gives CDR1 MGHDK, CDR2 SYGVNS. The CDR3 has 13 amino acids. The CDR3 bases are TGTGCCAGCAGACCCAGGGTAGTCAATGAGCAGTTCTTC. Its protein product is CASRPRVVNEQFF.

The chain links TRBV19 to TRBJ1-5; D is ambiguous. The CDR3 contains 16 residues. V shed 1 base and J shed 0 bases, with 10 bases lying between them. Germline V gives CDR1 LNHDA, CDR2 SQIVND (reference sequence). CDR3 loop: CASSIAEGISNQPQHF. As DNA, the CDR3 is TGTGCCAGTAGTATAGCTGAAGGAATTAGCAATCAGCCCCAGCATTTT.

The chain has TRBV19 and TRBJ1-1, with D possibly being TRBD1 (6 bases). Germline values: CDR1 LNHDA, CDR2 SQIVND (reference sequence). Trimming took 5 bases from V and 5 from J, leaving 12 bases between them. The CDR3 extends over 13 amino acids. The CDR3 protein is CASSAGQITEAFF. The CDR3 DNA reads as TGTGCCAGTAGTGCCGGACAGATTACTGAAGCTTTCTTT.

V gene TRBV2 combines with J gene TRBJ1-6; perhaps TRBD1 as D (6 bases). There are 13 residues in the CDR3. Germline CDR1 SNHLY, CDR2 FYNNEI. Trimming stripped 4 bases from V and 7 bases from J, with 8 bases between. The CDR3 reads CASSGGGNSPLHF. The CDR3 DNA follows: TGTGCCAGCAGTGGAGGGGGGAATTCACCCCTCCACTTT.

The chain couples TRBV7-6 to TRBJ2-5, with D hard to call. Germline CDR1 reads SGHVS; CDR2 reads FNYEAQ. The V and J ends lost 5 bases and 1 base respectively, with 8 bases between them. The CDR3 has 13 amino acids. The CDR3 nucleotides are TGTGCCAGCAGCCCCCCTAGCCAAGAGACCCAGTACTTC. Translated: CASSPPSQETQYF.

The chain recombines TRBV2 with TRBJ2-7, with TRBD2 as a possible D gene (7 bases). Per the germline V gene, CDR1 is SNHLY and CDR2 is FYNNEI. The germline V and J ends were trimmed by 6 bases and 2 bases, with 17 bases remaining between them. The CDR3 contains 15 residues. CDR3 sequence reads: CASRARGGGTYEQYF. The CDR3 DNA is TGTGCCAGCAGAGCTCGTGGGGGGGGCACCTACGAGCAGTACTTC.

The gene calls are TRBV3-1 and TRBJ2-5, with D possibly matching TRBD2 (6 bases). CDR1 and CDR2 from the germline V gene are LGHDT and YNNKEL (reference sequence). Trimming removed 6 bases at V and 2 bases at J, with 13 bases between. The CDR3 contains 14 residues. The chain's CDR3 is CASRGGDSQETQYF. The CDR3 DNA sequence: TGTGCCAGCAGGGGCGGGGATAGTCAAGAGACCCAGTACTTC.